These 27 T cell receptor beta chains share one sample of origin, sequenced in a study of T cell changes during pregnancy in multiple sclerosis (dated by TCRdb to the late 2010s). Libraries were made using the immunoSEQ multiplex PCR assay. Not all clones reach the TCRdb copy of this immuneACCESS table, which keeps in-frame sequences only. Checked studies attribute under half of the gap to unresolved V genes and leave the rest unexplained. The sample table contains about 33,000 clones; only one count was recorded for approximately 91% of them. The ten largest make up roughly 2.8% of the sample. This specimen consisted of CD4+ T cells from peripheral blood mononuclear cells, obtained in the third trimester of pregnancy. Receptors were obtained from a female donor in good health, enrolled as a control in a pregnancy study.

The chain uses TRBV27 and TRBJ1-5, with a possible D match to TRBD1 (5 bases). CDR1 MNHEY and CDR2 SMNVEV come from the germline V gene (reference sequence). The CDR3 covers 15 residues. V shed 3 bases and J shed 3 bases, with 12 bases lying between them. The CDR3 region has the DNA TGTGCCAGCAGTTTGCAGGGCCTGCACAATCAGCCCCAGCATTTT. Protein sequence: CASSLQGLHNQPQHF.

This sequence joins TRBV9 and TRBJ2-5; 7 bases match TRBD2. J was trimmed by 5 bases and V by 0 bases; bases with no gene match: 10. The length of the CDR3 is 16 residues. Looked up from germline, CDR1 is SGDLS and CDR2 is YYNGEE. The CDR3 DNA follows: TGTGCCAGCAGCGTAGTTATGGGGGGGGGAGGGGAGACCCAGTACTTC. This codes for CASSVVMGGGGETQYF.

The chain couples TRBV4-3 to TRBJ2-5; TRBD2 matches 11 bases. This CDR3 is built from 20 residues. Germline CDR1 is LGHNA and CDR2 is YSLEER. With 1 base clipped from V and 0 bases from J, the junction kept 13 bases outside the gene matches. CDR3 loop: CASSQGYRLAGGLYQETQYF. For the CDR3, the DNA is TGCGCCAGCAGCCAAGGGTATCGGCTAGCGGGAGGACTGTACCAAGAGACCCAGTACTTC.

The chain combines TRBV28 with TRBJ1-6; no definite D call. Between the trimmed V and J ends, which lost 4 bases and 3 bases, there was a span of 13 bases. Germline V CDR1 and CDR2: MDHEN, SYDVKM. The CDR3 runs 16 residues. CDR3 in amino acids: CASSSRLGSYNSPLHF. The CDR3 region has the DNA TGTGCCAGCAGTTCTAGACTGGGGAGCTATAATTCACCCCTCCACTTT. The whole variable domain, remainder taken from reference TRBV28 and TRBJ1-6, is DVKVTQSSRYLVKRTGEKVFLECVQDMDHENMFWYRQDPGLGLRLIYFSYDVKMKEKGDIPEGYSVSREKKERFSLILESASTNQTSMYLCASSSRLGSYNSPLHFGNGTRLTVT.

V usage is TRBV5-1 and J usage is TRBJ2-5, with D uncertain. In germline, CDR1 is SGHRS, CDR2 YFSETQ. V was shortened by 0 bases and J by 1 base, with 7 bases between the two germline ends. CDR3 length: 14 amino acids. In nucleotides, the CDR3 is TGCGCCAGCAGCTTGGGGCGGTTCCAAGAGACCCAGTACTTC. As protein: CASSLGRFQETQYF. Full variable domain (outside the CDR3, taken from reference TRBV5-1 and TRBJ2-5): KAGVTQTPRYLIKTRGQQVTLSCSPISGHRSVSWYQQTPGQGLQFLFEYFSETQRNKGNFPGRFSGRQFSNSRSEMNVSTLELGDSALYLCASSLGRFQETQYFGPGTRLLVL.

The chain has TRBV11-2 and TRBJ2-5; TRBD2 agrees at 8 bases. The CDR3 covers 16 residues. The junction had 9 bases not matched to a gene; V was cut back by 4 bases and J by 2 bases. Per germline, CDR1 SGHAT and CDR2 FQNNGV. CDR3 bases: TGTGCCAGCAGCTCCGGGGGGGCGGGGAGGCAAGAGACCCAGTACTTC. It translates to CASSSGGAGRQETQYF.

V usage is TRBV18 and J usage is TRBJ2-2; D remains ambiguous. The V and J ends lost 5 bases and 1 base respectively, with 8 bases between them. The CDR3 extends over 14 amino acids. Germline V CDR1 and CDR2: KGHSH, LQKENI. CDR3 sequence: CASSILENTGELFF. CDR3 coding DNA: TGTGCCAGCTCAATCCTAGAGAACACCGGGGAGCTGTTTTTT.

This CDR3 is CASSPPQASYEQYF. The CDR3, as DNA: TGTGCCAGCTCACCACCCCAAGCTTCCTACGAGCAGTACTTC. V is TRBV18 and J is TRBJ2-7; D gene unclear. Trimming left V 0 bases short and J 1 base short, with 7 bases between. Germline V lookup: CDR1 KGHSH, CDR2 LQKENI. The CDR3 contains 14 residues. The entire variable domain, with the rest obtained from reference TRBV18 and TRBJ2-7, is as follows: NAGVMQNPRHLVRRRGQEARLRCSPMKGHSHVYWYRQLPEEGLKFMVYLQKENIIDESGMPKERFSAEFPKEGPSILRIQQVVRGDSAAYFCASSPPQASYEQYFGPGTRLTVT.

The chain combines TRBV5-1 with TRBJ2-7; TRBD2 aligns across 8 bases. CDR1 and CDR2 from the germline V gene are SGHRS and YFSETQ. The CDR3 has 17 residues. V was pared by 5 bases and J by 3 bases, with 16 bases of the junction left unmatched. The DNA of the CDR3 is TGCGCCAGCAGTTCGTTTCGGGGGGGCTCCCAAGACTACGAGCAGTACTTC. Its translation is CASSSFRGGSQDYEQYF.

The genes are TRBV2 and TRBJ1-3; the D gene is possibly TRBD1 (5 bases). The germline gives CDR1 SNHLY, CDR2 FYNNEI. CDR3 length: 18 residues. With 8 bases removed from V and 0 bases from J, the gap between germline ends came to 23 bases. DNA of the CDR3: TGTGCCAGCGCTAGGGCCCAACAGGCGGCCGTCTCTGGAAACACCATATATTTT. Translating gives CASARAQQAAVSGNTIYF. The variable domain in full, with the rest retrieved from reference TRBV2 and TRBJ1-3, is EPEVTQTPSHQVTQMGQEVILRCVPISNHLYFYWYRQILGQKVEFLVSFYNNEISEKSEIFDDQFSVERPDGSNFTLKIRSTKLEDSAMYFCASARAQQAAVSGNTIYFGEGSWLTVV.

The CDR3: CASSLARGQGAGELFF. The DNA of the CDR3 is TGTGCCAGCAGCTTAGCGCGTGGGCAAGGGGCCGGGGAGCTGTTTTTT. The chain is built from TRBV7-9 and TRBJ2-2; weak D call: TRBD1 (5 bases). V was trimmed by 0 bases and J by 6 bases, leaving 14 bases between them. The CDR3 runs 16 residues. Germline V gene lookup returns CDR1 SEHNR and CDR2 FQNEAQ (reference sequence).

This rearrangement joins TRBV20-1 to TRBJ2-1; TRBD2 aligns across 7 bases. Germline lookup yields CDR1 DFQATT and CDR2 SNEGSKA (reference sequence). The CDR3 covers 11 residues. With V trimmed by 5 bases and J by 6 bases, 1 base remained unmatched. DNA for the CDR3: TGCAGTGCTCCGGGGGGCAATGAGCAGTTCTTC. This translates into CSAPGGNEQFF.

The chain recombines TRBV4-1 with TRBJ2-7; 10 positions match TRBD1. The CDR3 sequence is 15 residues long. With V trimmed by 2 bases and J by 7 bases, 8 bases remained unmatched. The germline V gene has CDR1 MGHRA and CDR2 YSYEKL. The chain's CDR3 is CASSQPRDRGNEQYF. The CDR3 coding sequence is TGCGCCAGCAGCCAACCCCGGGACAGGGGAAATGAGCAGTACTTC.

The chain's CDR3 is CASSSGQGTTEAFF. The CDR3 coding sequence is TGCGCCAGCAGCTCGGGACAGGGTACGACTGAAGCTTTCTTT. The gene calls are TRBV5-1 and TRBJ1-1, with 9 nucleotides matching TRBD1. The CDR3 totals 14 residues. CDR1 SGHRS and CDR2 YFSETQ come from the germline V gene. The V gene end was trimmed by 3 bases and the J gene end by 5 bases; junction bases not matched to a gene: 5.

The chain links TRBV7-9 to TRBJ1-5; no firm D call. Trimming removed 8 bases at V and 6 bases at J, with 5 bases between. Germline V lookup: CDR1 SEHNR, CDR2 FQNEAQ (reference sequence). The CDR3 is made up of 10 amino acids. CDR3 in DNA: TGTGCCAGCTCGGGTCAGCCCCAGCATTTT. This sequence encodes CASSGQPQHF.

By sample fraction, this clone is medium-sized. The V call is TRBV6-6, the J call TRBJ1-2, with 7 bases lining up with TRBD1. This CDR3 has 14 amino acids. The trim removed 5 bases at V and 4 bases at J, leaving 7 bases unmatched. The germline V gene encodes CDR1 MNHNY and CDR2 SVGAGI (reference sequence). DNA for the CDR3: TGTGCCAGCAGTACGCCGACAGGGACCTATGGCTACACCTTC. Its protein is CASSTPTGTYGYTF.

The chain combines TRBV7-6 with TRBJ2-2; tentative D call: TRBD2 (5 bases). Looked up from germline, CDR1 is SGHVS and CDR2 is FNYEAQ. V shed 5 bases and J shed 6 bases, with 10 bases lying between them. CDR3 size: 13 residues. Here the CDR3 reads CASSPLGAGELFF. CDR3 nucleotides: TGTGCCAGCAGCCCCCTCGGGGCCGGGGAGCTGTTTTTT. The full variable domain, with the rest looked up from reference TRBV7-6 and TRBJ2-2, is GAGVSQSPRYKVTKRGQDVALRCDPISGHVSLYWYRQALGQGPEFLTYFNYEAQQDKSGLPNDRFSAERPEGSISTLTIQRTEQRDSAMYRCASSPLGAGELFFGEGSRLTVL.

The V call is TRBV28, the J call TRBJ2-3; TRBD2 aligns across 11 bases. The CDR3 loop spans 18 amino acids. Germline V gives CDR1 MDHEN, CDR2 SYDVKM. The V segment lost 2 bases and the J segment 5 bases; nucleotides outside the gene matches: 12. CDR3 DNA: TGTGCCAGCAGTTTACGGGACATTAGCGGGGGGGCTAGAGATACGCAGTATTTT. Translating gives CASSLRDISGGARDTQYF.

This sequence joins TRBV7-3 and TRBJ2-1, with no clear D. The V end was cut by 1 base, the J end by 5 bases, with 6 bases between. The CDR3 contains 13 residues. Looked up from germline, CDR1 is SGHTA and CDR2 is FQGTGA. CDR3 amino acids: CASSLMAHNEQFF. CDR3 in DNA: TGTGCCAGCAGCTTAATGGCACACAATGAGCAGTTCTTC.

This chain joins TRBV19 and TRBJ2-1; possible D gene TRBD2, 5 bases. Trimming removed 0 bases at V and 9 bases at J, with 12 bases between. Germline CDR1 LNHDA, CDR2 SQIVND (reference sequence). CDR3 length: 14 amino acids. This CDR3 reads CASSIDGEKPEQFF. The CDR3 nucleotides read TGTGCCAGTAGTATAGATGGGGAGAAGCCTGAGCAGTTCTTC.

The chain couples TRBV30 to TRBJ1-4; D may be TRBD1 (5 bases). CDR1 is GTSNPN and CDR2 is SVGIG in the germline V gene (reference sequence). This CDR3 is 14 amino acids long. Between the trimmed V and J ends, which lost 5 bases and 6 bases, there was a span of 16 bases. In DNA form, the CDR3 reads TGTGCCTGGGAAGCAGGGCGGGGCCATGAAAAACTGTTTTTT. Its translation is CAWEAGRGHEKLFF.

This clone was detected once. The chain links TRBV27 to TRBJ2-7; 8 bases fit TRBD1. The CDR3 totals 16 residues. The germline gives CDR1 MNHEY, CDR2 SMNVEV (reference sequence). The J segment lost 4 bases and the V segment lost 5 bases, leaving 13 bases of the junction unmatched. The CDR3 loop reads CASSPTLTGVPYEQYF. As DNA, the CDR3 is TGTGCCAGCAGTCCGACCTTGACAGGGGTACCTTACGAGCAGTACTTC.

The J gene is TRBJ2-5, the V gene TRBV6-5, with a possible D match to TRBD2 (6 bases). Trimming removed 0 bases from V and 1 base from J, with 6 bases in between. Germline V gene lookup returns CDR1 MNHEY and CDR2 SVGAGI. This CDR3 has 14 amino acids. In nucleotides, the CDR3 is TGTGCCAGCAGTTACTCTAGCGGCCAAGAGACCCAGTACTTC. Its protein is CASSYSSGQETQYF.

This chain connects TRBV27 to TRBJ2-5, with 8 positions matching TRBD2. The CDR3 totals 15 residues. The V gene's germline CDR1 is MNHEY and CDR2 SMNVEV (reference sequence). With V trimmed by 4 bases and J by 1 base, 5 bases remained unmatched. Here the CDR3 DNA reads TGTGCCAGCAGTTCCGTAGCGGGGCCCCAAGAGACCCAGTACTTC. This codes for CASSSVAGPQETQYF.

The chain joins TRBV6-1 to TRBJ2-1; D unclear. The V end lost 0 bases, the J end lost 7 bases, and 10 bases lay between the germline ends. The CDR3 consists of 14 residues. Germline V gives CDR1 MNHNS, CDR2 SASEGT. The chain's CDR3 is CASSEARAWNEQFF. CDR3 coding DNA: TGTGCCAGCAGTGAAGCTAGAGCTTGGAATGAGCAGTTCTTC.

The V gene is TRBV30, the J gene TRBJ1-4, with 9 bases identical to TRBD1. The V gene's germline CDR1 is GTSNPN and CDR2 SVGIG (reference sequence). The CDR3 is 15 amino acids. V lost 3 bases and J lost 3; bases outside the gene matches: 5. CDR3 nucleotide sequence: TGTGCCTGGAGGCCGGGACAGGGCCCTAATGAAAAACTGTTTTTT. Translated: CAWRPGQGPNEKLFF.

This sequence joins TRBV6-6 and TRBJ1-2; TRBD1 might be the D (6 bases). The V gene lost 5 bases and the J gene lost 5 bases, with 21 bases spanning the gap. Germline values: CDR1 MNHNY, CDR2 SVGAGI (reference sequence). This CDR3 contains 16 residues. This CDR3 is CASSKGQPSTLYGYTF. The CDR3 DNA sequence: TGTGCCAGCAGTAAAGGACAGCCCTCTACCTTATATGGCTACACCTTC.